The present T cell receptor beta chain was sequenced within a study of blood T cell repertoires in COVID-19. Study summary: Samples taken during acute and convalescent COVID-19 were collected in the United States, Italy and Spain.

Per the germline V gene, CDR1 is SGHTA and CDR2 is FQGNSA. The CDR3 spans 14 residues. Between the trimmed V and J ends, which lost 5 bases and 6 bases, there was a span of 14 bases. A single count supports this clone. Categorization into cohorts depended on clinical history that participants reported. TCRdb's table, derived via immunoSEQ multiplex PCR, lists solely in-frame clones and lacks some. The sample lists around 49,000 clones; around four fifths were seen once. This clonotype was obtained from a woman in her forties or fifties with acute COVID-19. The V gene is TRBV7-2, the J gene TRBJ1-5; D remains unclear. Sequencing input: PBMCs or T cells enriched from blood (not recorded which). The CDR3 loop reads CASSLGGDSQPQHF. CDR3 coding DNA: TGTGCCAGCAGCCTAGGCGGGGATTCTCAGCCCCAGCATTTT.